These 6 T cell receptor beta chains were sequenced from one sample in a study of T cells in Graves' hyperthyroidism and ophthalmopathy. RNA transcripts gave rise to amplified TCR beta CDR3 regions. First-round RT-PCR targeting the TCR CDR3 was performed with the HTBI primer set. TCRdb reanalysed the multiplex PCR reads using MiXCR and keeps one entry per CDR3 protein. The top ten clones hold roughly 35% of a sample with 350,000 or so distinct CDR3 sequences, roughly a sixth of them seen once. The sequenced material came from blood. These receptors were collected from a woman younger than 45 with Graves' hyperthyroidism that later progressed to Graves' ophthalmopathy.

This clonotype was seen at least ten times. The chain carries TRBV28 and TRBJ2-7; D call uncertain. Germline values: CDR1 MDHEN, CDR2 SYDVKM. The V end lost 1 base, the J end lost 3 bases, and 7 bases lay between the germline ends. CDR3 length: 13 amino acids. The CDR3: CASSLLRSYEQYF. The CDR3 bases are TGTGCCAGCAGTTTATTACGTAGCTACGAGCAGTACTTC.

This clonotype was picked up many times. The chain is built from TRBV28 and TRBJ2-2; no clear D gene. The CDR3 sequence is 15 residues long. Germline assignment: CDR1 MDHEN and CDR2 SYDVKM. Trimming took 5 bases from V and 2 from J, leaving 12 bases between them. Here the CDR3 DNA reads TGTGCCAGCAGTATTTTGCCAGCTAACACCGGGGAGCTGTTTTTT. This sequence encodes CASSILPANTGELFF.

This clonotype was counted only a few times. The V and J genes are TRBV10-2 and TRBJ2-3; 9 bases map to TRBD2. Germline CDR1 is WSHSY and CDR2 is SAAADI. The junction had 11 bases not matched to a gene; V was cut back by 7 bases and J by 3 bases. CDR3 length: 16 residues. The CDR3 sequence is CASNHLAGEVTDTQYF. The DNA of the CDR3 is TGCGCCAGCAATCACTTAGCGGGAGAAGTTACAGATACGCAGTATTTT.

The J gene is TRBJ2-7, the V gene TRBV19; D gene uncertain. V dropped 5 bases and J dropped 3 bases, with 11 bases sitting between them. Germline values: CDR1 LNHDA, CDR2 SQIVND (reference sequence). The CDR3 contains 13 residues. The CDR3 DNA reads as TGTGCCAGTAGTTGGGTAGCAGGCTACGAGCAGTACTTC. Encoded protein: CASSWVAGYEQYF. The full variable domain, its missing parts supplied by reference TRBV19 and TRBJ2-7, is DGGITQSPKYLFRKEGQNVTLSCEQNLNHDAMYWYRQDPGQGLRLIYYSQIVNDFQKGDIAEGYSVSREKKESFPLTVTSAQKNPTAFYLCASSWVAGYEQYFGPGTRLTVT.

This clonotype appeared many times. The CDR3 sequence is CAWSTPYLGQGRKTEAFF. The CDR3, as DNA: TGTGCCTGGAGTACCCCCTACCTGGGACAGGGAAGGAAAACTGAAGCTTTCTTT. The chain employs TRBV30 and TRBJ1-1; TRBD1 aligns across 9 bases. Looked up from germline, CDR1 is GTSNPN and CDR2 is SVGIG (reference sequence). This CDR3 has 18 residues. V trimming: 2 bases; J trimming: 5 bases; junction bases outside the gene matches: 18.

This chain connects TRBV29-1 to TRBJ1-3; no clear D gene. The CDR3 is made up of 12 amino acids. The germline gives CDR1 SQVTM, CDR2 ANQGSEA. The V end was cut by 5 bases, the J end by 0 bases, with 5 bases between. CDR3 sequence (DNA): TGCAGCGTTAGCAGCTCTGGAAACACCATATATTTT. It specifies CSVSSSGNTIYF. Using reference TRBV29-1 and TRBJ1-3 for the parts outside the CDR3, the full variable domain is SAVISQKPSRDICQRGTSLTIQCQVDSQVTMMFWYRQQPGQSLTLIATANQGSEATYESGFVIDKFPISRPNLTFSTLTVSNMSPEDSSIYLCSVSSSGNTIYFGEGSWLTVV.